This passage covers 23 T cell receptor beta chains from one sample sequenced in a study of regulatory T cells in long-lasting Graves disease. Stated time point: newly diagnosed GD, antithyroid drugs for less than 3 months. Isolated PBMC RNA provided the starting material for the TCR library. Assembly of TCR beta libraries relied on iRepertoire HTBI primers together with Arm-PCR of CDR3 regions. Each CDR3 protein is one row after TCRdb ran MiXCR on the multiplex PCR reads. The profile shows roughly 420,000 distinct CDR3 sequences, 15% to 17% of them singletons. This sample comprised peripheral blood mononuclear cells (PBMCs), obtained at new diagnosis, from a patient treated with antithyroid drugs. The receptors originated from a female donor with Graves disease.

In this sample, this clonotype turned up a few times. V and J are TRBV5-1 and TRBJ2-5; 9 positions match TRBD2. With 2 bases clipped from V and 0 bases from J, the junction kept 5 bases outside the gene matches. The CDR3 runs 16 residues. Germline V lookup: CDR1 SGHRS, CDR2 YFSETQ. The CDR3 loop is CASSFLLAGNQETQYF. CDR3 nucleotides: TGCGCCAGCAGCTTTTTGCTAGCGGGAAACCAAGAGACCCAGTACTTC.

Ten or more counts support this clonotype. J is TRBJ2-7 and V is TRBV30, with D unclear. Germline CDR1 GTSNPN, CDR2 SVGIG (reference sequence). The CDR3 totals 13 residues. The V and J ends lost 3 bases and 3 bases respectively, with 12 bases between them. The CDR3 region has the DNA TGTGCCTGGAGGACCGGGCCACTCTACGAGCAGTACTTC. Translating it yields CAWRTGPLYEQYF.

CDR3 sequence: CASSQLLEGNGYTF. The CDR3 DNA follows: TGTGCCAGCAGCCAACTTCTGGAGGGGAATGGCTACACCTTC. The chain joins TRBV14 to TRBJ1-2, with a tentative D call TRBD1 (5 bases). The length of the CDR3 is 14 residues. In germline, CDR1 is SGHDN, CDR2 FVKESK. V dropped 2 bases and J dropped 6 bases, with 13 bases sitting between them.

The table lists this clonotype with many counts. V usage is TRBV2 and J usage is TRBJ1-2, with D unresolved. The CDR3 extends over 13 amino acids. The V gene lost 8 bases and the J gene lost 4 bases, with 14 bases spanning the gap. Germline V gene data show CDR1 as SNHLY and CDR2 as FYNNEI. The CDR3 sequence is CASGSERGYGYTF. The DNA for the CDR3 is TGTGCCAGCGGATCGGAGCGGGGCTATGGCTACACCTTC.

This clonotype has just a few counts. Since a much larger clone is just one base distant, this may be a read error. The chain employs TRBV12-5 and TRBJ2-5, with D possibly TRBD2 on 6 matching bases. CDR1 and CDR2 (germline): LGHNT, FRNRAP. The germline V and J ends were trimmed by 3 bases and 4 bases, with 18 bases remaining between them. The CDR3 is 16 residues long. CDR3 sequence (DNA): TGTGCTAGTGGTTTTGTCGCGGGAAGAAGTCTAGAGACCCAGTACTTC. Encoded protein: CASGFVAGRSLETQYF.

This clonotype was observed at least ten times. V usage is TRBV2 and J usage is TRBJ2-1, with a tentative D call TRBD2 (7 bases). The CDR3 is 17 amino acids. V was shortened by 0 bases and J by 3 bases, with 15 bases between the two germline ends. Germline CDR1 and CDR2: SNHLY and FYNNEI. CDR3 nucleotide sequence: TGTGCCAGCAGTGAAGCGCTTAGGGGGGACTACTACAATGAGCAGTTCTTC. Translated: CASSEALRGDYYNEQFF.

Of note for this clonotype: With a much larger clone just one base away, this may be a read error. The chain uses TRBV18 and TRBJ2-1; D unresolved. V was clipped by 6 bases and J by 8 bases, with 8 bases between them. The CDR3 is 11 residues long. The germline gives CDR1 KGHSH, CDR2 LQKENI. CDR3 sequence reads: CASSIPDEQFF. In DNA form, the CDR3 reads TGTGCCAGCTCTATACCCGATGAGCAGTTCTTC.

This clonotype appeared many times. The rearrangement uses TRBV12-3 or TRBV12-4 and TRBJ2-3; 16 nucleotides line up with TRBD2. CDR3 length: 20 residues. V shed 2 bases, J shed 1 base, and the junction held 9 bases outside the gene matches. DNA of the CDR3: TGTGCCAGCAGTTTATGGGGACTAGCGGGAGGGCCAGGGGGCACAGATACGCAGTATTTT. It is translated as CASSLWGLAGGPGGTDTQYF.

This chain connects TRBV24-1 to TRBJ2-2; tentatively, D is TRBD2 (7 bases). The CDR3 is 17 amino acids. V shed 5 bases and J shed 5 bases, with 20 bases lying between them. Germline assignment: CDR1 KGHDR and CDR2 SFDVKD. Here the CDR3 reads CATSAPSGGPGTGELFF. The DNA for the CDR3 is TGTGCCACCAGTGCCCCCTCCGGGGGGCCGGGTACCGGGGAGCTGTTTTTT.

Many counts were recorded for this clonotype. The genes are TRBV7-9 and TRBJ2-3; D is undetermined. Per germline, CDR1 SEHNR and CDR2 FQNEAQ (reference sequence). The V and J ends lost 1 base and 0 bases respectively, with 11 bases between them. The CDR3 loop spans 16 amino acids. The CDR3 DNA reads as TGTGCCAGCAGCTTAGGACTCATACCTAGCACAGATACGCAGTATTTT. It translates to CASSLGLIPSTDTQYF. Full variable domain (rest looked up from reference TRBV7-9 and TRBJ2-3): DTGVSQNPRHKITKRGQNVTFRCDPISEHNRLYWYRQTLGQGPEFLTYFQNEAQLEKSRLLSDRFSAERPKGSFSTLEIQRTEQGDSAMYLCASSLGLIPSTDTQYFGPGTRLTVL.

This clonotype was counted once. The chain is built from TRBV5-1 and TRBJ2-7; TRBD2 matches at 11 bases. CDR3 length: 13 residues. CDR1 is SGHRS and CDR2 is YFSETQ in the germline V gene. The V and J ends lost 5 bases and 5 bases, in that order; junction bases with no gene match: 3. The CDR3 region has the DNA TGCGCCAGCAGACCGGGACTAGCGGACGAGCAGTACTTC. Encoded protein: CASRPGLADEQYF.

This clonotype was found a few times. An end of the junction differs from the germline gene, which may be a read error. The gene calls are TRBV20-1 and TRBJ2-1; 9 positions match TRBD2. The CDR3 contains 15 residues. Germline V gene sequence: CDR1 DFQATT, CDR2 SNEGSKA (reference sequence). This chain's CDR3 is CSAPRQAGGNNERFF. The CDR3 region has the DNA TGCAGTGCTCCCCGCCAAGCGGGGGGCAACAATGAGCGGTTCTTC.

This clonotype was seen repeatedly, ten times or more. The chain uses TRBV6-1 and TRBJ1-1, with 8 bases lining up with TRBD1. J was trimmed by 2 bases and V by 8 bases; bases with no gene match: 4. The CDR3 consists of 13 residues. Germline assignment: CDR1 MNHNS and CDR2 SASEGT. CDR3 bases: TGTGCCAGCTATGACAGGGGAAACACTGAAGCTTTCTTT. Amino acid sequence: CASYDRGNTEAFF.

There are many counts of this clonotype. The chain recombines TRBV27 with TRBJ1-2; D remains ambiguous. The CDR3 has 16 amino acids. The V gene's germline CDR1 is MNHEY and CDR2 SMNVEV (reference sequence). Trimming removed 0 bases from V and 0 bases from J, with 11 bases in between. The CDR3 spells CASSLSGQKANYGYTF. The DNA for the CDR3 is TGTGCCAGCAGTTTATCAGGGCAGAAAGCTAACTATGGCTACACCTTC.

Many counts were recorded for this clonotype. The rearrangement links TRBV5-1 to TRBJ1-2; D is possibly TRBD1 (5 bases). Between the trimmed V and J ends, which lost 2 bases and 4 bases, there was a span of 15 bases. Germline CDR1 SGHRS, CDR2 YFSETQ. This CDR3 has 15 amino acids. CDR3 amino acids: CASSFGDSLSYGYTF. The CDR3 nucleotides read TGCGCCAGCAGCTTCGGGGACTCCCTATCCTATGGCTACACCTTC. Variable domain in full (rest from reference TRBV5-1 and TRBJ1-2): KAGVTQTPRYLIKTRGQQVTLSCSPISGHRSVSWYQQTPGQGLQFLFEYFSETQRNKGNFPGRFSGRQFSNSRSEMNVSTLELGDSALYLCASSFGDSLSYGYTFGSGTRLTVV.

In its sample, this clonotype was seen many times. V and J are TRBV10-3 and TRBJ2-7, with D maybe TRBD2 (6 bases). Germline assignment: CDR1 ENHRY and CDR2 SYGVKD. The CDR3 has 13 amino acids. V was trimmed by 11 bases and J by 2 bases, leaving 16 bases between them. This chain's CDR3 is CALRSGQAYEQYF. CDR3 bases: TGTGCCCTCCGAAGCGGGCAAGCCTACGAGCAGTACTTC.

The rearrangement joins TRBV5-4 to TRBJ2-3; 9 bases are a match to TRBD2. Germline trimming cut 2 bases from V and 4 bases from J; bases unmatched to any gene: 8. Germline V gene data show CDR1 as SGHNT and CDR2 as YYREEE (reference sequence). This CDR3 has 16 amino acids. In DNA, the CDR3 is TGTGCCAGCAGCTTCTCTAGCGGGGTTCGCGCAGATACGCAGTATTTT. Translation: CASSFSSGVRADTQYF. The full variable domain, rest sourced from reference TRBV5-4 and TRBJ2-3, is ETGVTQSPTHLIKTRGQQVTLRCSSQSGHNTVSWYQQALGQGPQFIFQYYREEENGRGNFPPRFSGLQFPNYSSELNVNALELDDSALYLCASSFSSGVRADTQYFGPGTRLTVL.

There are many counts of this clonotype. The V call is TRBV12-3 or TRBV12-4, the J call TRBJ1-2; D gene ambiguous. The ends were cut back, 3 bases at V and 4 bases at J, with 9 bases in the middle. The CDR3 length is 13 residues. In DNA form, the CDR3 reads TGTGCCAGCAGTTTTATGGGTGCCTATGGCTACACCTTC. Translated: CASSFMGAYGYTF.

V is TRBV28 and J is TRBJ1-2, with D possibly being TRBD1 (5 bases). This CDR3 has 14 amino acids. Germline V gives CDR1 MDHEN, CDR2 SYDVKM. Trimming stripped 2 bases from V and 7 bases from J, with 14 bases between. CDR3 loop: CASSLSRVGTGYTF. Here the CDR3 DNA reads TGTGCCAGCAGTTTAAGCAGGGTTGGGACTGGCTACACCTTC.

The table lists this clonotype with many counts. J is TRBJ2-5 and V is TRBV27; 11 nucleotides match TRBD2. The CDR3 consists of 15 residues. In germline, CDR1 is MNHEY, CDR2 SMNVEV (reference sequence). Trimming removed 5 bases from V and 5 bases from J; junction bases left unmatched: 7. CDR3: CASSLLAGEGETQYF. CDR3 coding DNA: TGTGCCAGCAGTCTACTAGCGGGGGAGGGGGAGACCCAGTACTTC.

This clonotype showed up many times. DNA for the CDR3: TGTGCCAGCAGCTACCTCACAAACATTCAGTACTTC. It yields the protein CASSYLTNIQYF. This chain links TRBV7-2 with TRBJ2-4, with D unresolved. V lost 4 bases and J lost 6, with 7 bases in between. Looked up from germline, CDR1 is SGHTA and CDR2 is FQGNSA. The CDR3 consists of 12 residues.

This sequence joins TRBV28 and TRBJ2-7, with D uncertain. Per the germline V gene, CDR1 is MDHEN and CDR2 is SYDVKM. This CDR3 region has 15 residues. V was clipped by 5 bases and J by 3 bases, with 17 bases between them. The CDR3 region is CASSEAPGRHYEQYF. CDR3 coding DNA: TGTGCCAGCAGTGAAGCGCCAGGACGGCACTACGAGCAGTACTTC.

The CDR3 DNA follows: TGTGCCAGCAGCTTCAAGCAGTCGGCTCCCGGGGAGCTGTTTTTT. Encoded protein: CASSFKQSAPGELFF. The rearrangement links TRBV5-6 to TRBJ2-2, with no clear D. Trimming took 2 bases from V and 6 from J, leaving 14 bases between them. The CDR3 has 15 amino acids. The germline gives CDR1 SGHDT, CDR2 YYEEEE. Together with reference TRBV5-6 and TRBJ2-2, the CDR3 gives the full variable domain: DAGVTQSPTHLIKTRGQQVTLRCSPKSGHDTVSWYQQALGQGPQFIFQYYEEEERQRGNFPDRFSGHQFPNYSSELNVNALLLGDSALYLCASSFKQSAPGELFFGEGSRLTVL.